The 21 T cell receptor beta chains below come from one sample, sequenced in a study of T cell changes during pregnancy in multiple sclerosis. TCRdb keeps only in-frame clones here, not all; method: immunoSEQ multiplex PCR. Found here are around 50,000 clones, around nine tenths of them singletons; the top ten hold around 0.6%. The sample consisted of CD4+ T cells from peripheral blood mononuclear cells, taken after pregnancy. Receptors were obtained from a female donor in good health, enrolled as a control in a pregnancy study.

This chain links TRBV7-9 with TRBJ1-1; D not resolved. Per the germline V gene, CDR1 is SEHNR and CDR2 is FQNEAQ (reference sequence). Between the trimmed V and J ends, which lost 3 bases and 4 bases, there was a span of 18 bases. CDR3 size: 16 residues. The CDR3 DNA follows: TGTGCCAGCAGCTTTGGGTCTGGGAGTACTATCACTGAAGCTTTCTTT. This translates into CASSFGSGSTITEAFF.

The chain has TRBV2 and TRBJ1-5; the D gene is possibly TRBD1 (5 bases). The CDR3 loop spans 17 amino acids. Germline V lookup: CDR1 SNHLY, CDR2 FYNNEI. V lost 5 bases and J lost 2, with 19 bases in between. The CDR3 is CASSPGAGNWGNQPQHF. CDR3 sequence (DNA): TGTGCCAGCAGTCCTGGGGCTGGGAATTGGGGCAATCAGCCCCAGCATTTT.

The chain has TRBV6-5 and TRBJ2-3; 10 positions match TRBD2. The V gene's germline CDR1 is MNHEY and CDR2 SVGAGI. This CDR3 has 15 residues. The trim removed 5 bases at V and 2 bases at J, leaving 4 bases unmatched. In DNA form, the CDR3 reads TGTGCCAGCAGTAGACTAGCGGGTGTCACAGATACGCAGTATTTT. It yields the protein CASSRLAGVTDTQYF.

This chain joins TRBV5-1 and TRBJ2-6; possible D gene TRBD1, 6 bases. The V end was cut by 7 bases, the J end by 0 bases, with 14 bases between. The CDR3 length is 16 residues. Looked up from germline, CDR1 is SGHRS and CDR2 is YFSETQ. For the CDR3, the DNA is TGCGCCAGCTCCCCACAGGGAAGCTCTGGGGCCAACGTCCTGACTTTC. Amino acids: CASSPQGSSGANVLTF.

The rearrangement links TRBV6-5 to TRBJ2-7; no definite D call. The CDR3 is made up of 11 amino acids. The germline V gene has CDR1 MNHEY and CDR2 SVGAGI. With 6 bases removed from V and 6 bases from J, the gap between germline ends came to 9 bases. The CDR3 bases are TGTGCCAGCAGGCGTGCTGGCGAGCAGTACTTC. Protein product: CASRRAGEQYF.

The rearrangement links TRBV7-6 to TRBJ2-3; TRBD2 is a possible D gene (6 bases). CDR3 length equals 17 residues. The germline V gene encodes CDR1 SGHVS and CDR2 FNYEAQ. Trimming removed 2 bases from V and 6 bases from J, with 21 bases in between. As DNA, the CDR3 is TGTGCCAGCAGCTTACGGGTTCGAGGGACTGTTCGGGATACGCAGTATTTT. Translation: CASSLRVRGTVRDTQYF.

The gene calls are TRBV11-3 and TRBJ1-5, with TRBD1 matching 9 bases. CDR1 and CDR2 (germline): SGHNT, YENEEA. V dropped 0 bases and J dropped 0; count of bases not matched to a gene: 9. The CDR3 loop spans 19 amino acids. The CDR3 nucleotides are TGTGCCAGCAGCTTAGAGTCCTCGACAGGGGGGTATAGCAATCAGCCCCAGCATTTT. It yields the protein CASSLESSTGGYSNQPQHF. Using reference TRBV11-3 and TRBJ1-5 for the parts outside the CDR3, the full variable domain is EAGVVQSPRYKIIEKKQPVAFWCNPISGHNTLYWYLQNLGQGPELLIRYENEEAVDDSQLPKDRFSAERLKGVDSTLKIQPAELGDSAVYLCASSLESSTGGYSNQPQHFGDGTRLSIL.

The rearrangement uses TRBV6-5 and TRBJ1-2; no reliable D call. CDR1 is MNHEY and CDR2 is SVGAGI in the germline V gene. V lost 6 bases to trimming and J lost 2 bases, with 7 bases between them. The CDR3 runs 12 residues. CDR3 amino acids: CASSPANYGYTF. CDR3 coding DNA: TGTGCCAGCAGCCCCGCGAACTATGGCTACACCTTC.

The rearrangement joins TRBV2 to TRBJ1-4; a weak D match, TRBD1 (6 bases). Germline V gene sequence: CDR1 SNHLY, CDR2 FYNNEI. CDR3 length: 12 residues. V was trimmed by 7 bases and J by 11 bases, leaving 14 bases between them. CDR3 amino acids: CASNGGGGKLFF. The CDR3 bases are TGTGCCAGCAACGGGGGAGGGGGGAAACTGTTTTTT. The full variable domain, rest sourced from reference TRBV2 and TRBJ1-4, is EPEVTQTPSHQVTQMGQEVILRCVPISNHLYFYWYRQILGQKVEFLVSFYNNEISEKSEIFDDQFSVERPDGSNFTLKIRSTKLEDSAMYFCASNGGGGKLFFGSGTQLSVL.

J is TRBJ1-1 and V is TRBV5-1; 11 bases are shared with TRBD1. The trim removed 4 bases at V and 0 bases at J, leaving 2 bases unmatched. The CDR3 loop spans 15 amino acids. Germline values: CDR1 SGHRS, CDR2 YFSETQ. The CDR3 nucleotides read TGCGCCAGCAGCGCGGGACAGGGGGTGAACACTGAAGCTTTCTTT. Encoded protein: CASSAGQGVNTEAFF.

This sequence joins TRBV11-2 and TRBJ2-6; weak D call: TRBD2 (7 bases). The CDR3 is made up of 16 amino acids. CDR1 and CDR2 (germline): SGHAT, FQNNGV. V dropped 7 bases and J dropped 0 bases, with 13 bases sitting between them. This CDR3 is CASTRGTHSGANVLTF. CDR3 sequence (DNA): TGTGCCAGCACGCGGGGGACACACTCTGGGGCCAACGTCCTGACTTTC.

The rearrangement joins TRBV7-8 to TRBJ2-6; D possibly corresponds to TRBD1 (5 bases). Trimming pared 5 bases from V and 0 bases from J, leaving 23 bases between. From germline, CDR1 is SGHVS and CDR2 FQNEAQ. CDR3 size: 20 residues. CDR3 DNA sequence: TGTGCCAGCAGCCCCGCCGCGCGCTACAGGACCCACTCTGGGGCCAACGTCCTGACTTTC. Protein sequence: CASSPAARYRTHSGANVLTF.

The chain links TRBV4-1 to TRBJ2-3, with 14 bases lining up with TRBD2. Looked up from germline, CDR1 is MGHRA and CDR2 is YSYEKL. After removal of 5 bases from V and 0 bases from J, the junction contained 4 bases not matched to a gene. The CDR3 spans 17 residues. The CDR3 is CASSGWTSGGSTDTQYF. The CDR3, as DNA: TGCGCCAGCAGCGGCTGGACTAGCGGGGGGAGCACAGATACGCAGTATTTT.

J is TRBJ2-3 and V is TRBV5-1; TRBD2 is a possible D gene (6 bases). The CDR3 spans 14 residues. Trimming cost V 4 bases and J 4 bases, with 13 bases left between them. The germline CDR1 and CDR2 sequences are SGHRS and YFSETQ. The CDR3 here is CASSPSPGADTQYF. In DNA, the CDR3 is TGCGCCAGCAGCCCCTCACCGGGGGCAGATACGCAGTATTTT.

The V call is TRBV7-9, the J call TRBJ2-3, with 7 nucleotides matching TRBD2. V lost 8 bases, J lost 2 bases, and 4 bases stayed unmatched. Germline CDR1 reads SEHNR; CDR2 reads FQNEAQ (reference sequence). The CDR3 contains 13 residues. In DNA, the CDR3 is TGTGCCAGCTTTCGGGAGGCCACAGATACGCAGTATTTT. Its protein is CASFREATDTQYF.

This clone is a singleton in its sample. The chain couples TRBV5-3 to TRBJ1-2; a possible D gene is TRBD1 (5 bases). TRBV5-3 is an open reading frame, and its role is uncertain. This CDR3 is 19 amino acids long. The V end lost 3 bases, the J end lost 4 bases, and 28 bases lay between the germline ends. The CDR3 region is CARSWWRGYSGFRGYGYTF. DNA of the CDR3: TGTGCCAGAAGCTGGTGGAGGGGATACTCGGGGTTTCGGGGCTATGGCTACACCTTC.

This clone has just one count. The gene calls are TRBV4-1 and TRBJ2-4, with 7 bases lining up with TRBD1. Germline V CDR1 and CDR2: MGHRA, YSYEKL. The CDR3 is 18 residues long. The trim removed 4 bases at V and 0 bases at J, leaving 12 bases unmatched. The DNA of the CDR3 is TGCGCCAGCAGCCCTGGGACAGCGGTTTCACTAGCCAAAAACATTCAGTACTTC. The encoded protein is CASSPGTAVSLAKNIQYF.

The rearrangement joins TRBV7-9 to TRBJ2-1, with D possibly matching TRBD1 (6 bases). V was clipped by 6 bases and J by 7 bases, with 13 bases between them. There are 13 residues in the CDR3. Germline CDR1 is SEHNR and CDR2 is FQNEAQ (reference sequence). CDR3 region: CASSYIQGNEQFF. Here the CDR3 DNA reads TGTGCCAGCAGTTACATACAGGGAAATGAGCAGTTCTTC.

For the CDR3, the DNA is TGCAGCGTTGGCCCCAGGGTCGACACTGAAGCTTTCTTT. Amino acids: CSVGPRVDTEAFF. V usage is TRBV29-1 and J usage is TRBJ1-1; weak D call: TRBD1 (5 bases). V was pared by 4 bases and J by 3 bases, with 12 bases between. CDR1 and CDR2 (germline): SQVTM, ANQGSEA. CDR3 length equals 13 residues.

The rearrangement links TRBV7-2 to TRBJ2-3; D possibly corresponds to TRBD2 (5 bases). Trimming stripped 5 bases from V and 3 bases from J, with 15 bases between. This CDR3 comprises 15 residues. CDR1 and CDR2 (germline): SGHTA, FQGNSA. CDR3 DNA sequence: TGTGCCAGCAGCCCCAGCCTACTAGAAACAGATACGCAGTATTTT. Protein: CASSPSLLETDTQYF.

V and J are TRBV5-6 and TRBJ2-1; 7 positions match TRBD2. The CDR3 contains 16 residues. V shed 6 bases and J 1 base; nucleotides not matched to a gene: 10. Germline CDR1 SGHDT, CDR2 YYEEEE. CDR3 in amino acids: CASKTAGGRSYNEQFF. The CDR3 nucleotides are TGTGCCAGCAAGACTGCTGGCGGGAGATCCTACAATGAGCAGTTCTTC. The full variable domain, rest sourced from reference TRBV5-6 and TRBJ2-1, is DAGVTQSPTHLIKTRGQQVTLRCSPKSGHDTVSWYQQALGQGPQFIFQYYEEEERQRGNFPDRFSGHQFPNYSSELNVNALLLGDSALYLCASKTAGGRSYNEQFFGPGTRLTVL.